These T cell receptor beta chains were read from a single sample in a study of T-cell memory formation after mild COVID-19. TCRdb redid the calling of the 5' RACE reads with MiXCR, one entry per CDR3 protein. This sample has about 270,000 distinct CDR3 sequences, with about 20% found just once. Material for sequencing was PBMCs or a T cell subset sorted from them (not recorded which). These TCRs come from a young man who had mild COVID-19 (a few samples of this study predate the infection). Cell type and time point are not known. CDR3s include the opening cysteine and the closing phenylalanine or tryptophan. A D gene is named only where the DNA matches it firmly. Clone size appears in some rows only: once, few, many, or a class for an expanded clone.

clone_size: NA
j_call: TRBJ1-1
d_call: NA
v_call: TRBV12-3/TRBV12-4
cdr3_nt: TGTGCCAGCAGTTTGAGGGGGGCAACGACTGAAGCTTTCTTT
cdr3_aa: CASSLRGATTEAFF

clone_size: few
j_call: TRBJ1-6
d_call: TRBD1
v_call: TRBV20-1
cdr3_nt: TGCAGTGCGTCGACAGGGGTCCCCAGTCTTAATTCACCCCTCCACTTT
cdr3_aa: CSASTGVPSLNSPLHF

clone_size: few
j_call: TRBJ2-1
d_call: TRBD2
v_call: TRBV5-6
cdr3_nt: TGTGCCAGCAGCTTGCCTCGGGGGGGGCTGGATGAGCAGTTCTTC
cdr3_aa: CASSLPRGGLDEQFF

clone_size: few
j_call: TRBJ2-7
d_call: NA
v_call: TRBV6-6
cdr3_nt: TGTGCCAGCAGTCCACCCGGTACTGTATACGAGCAGTACTTC
cdr3_aa: CASSPPGTVYEQYF

clone_size: NA
j_call: TRBJ1-6
d_call: TRBD1
v_call: TRBV4-1
cdr3_nt: TGCGCCAGCAGCAGGACAGGGGTATCACCCCTCCACTTT
cdr3_aa: CASSRTGVSPLHF

clone_size: NA
j_call: TRBJ2-3
d_call: NA
v_call: TRBV3-1
cdr3_nt: TGTGCCAGCAGCCCAACAACCCACACAGATACGCAGTATTTT
cdr3_aa: CASSPTTHTDTQYF

clone_size: few
j_call: TRBJ2-3
d_call: NA
v_call: TRBV5-1
cdr3_nt: TGCGCCAGCAGCTTGGACCCGGGACGCCCGGATACGCAGTATTTT
cdr3_aa: CASSLDPGRPDTQYF

clone_size: NA
j_call: TRBJ1-3
d_call: NA
v_call: TRBV7-2
cdr3_nt: TGTGCCAGCAGCTCTGCGGTGGCAGCCTCTGGAAACACCATATATTTT
cdr3_aa: CASSSAVAASGNTIYF

clone_size: NA
j_call: TRBJ2-3
d_call: NA
v_call: TRBV29-1
cdr3_nt: TGCAGCGTTGAACCCCCGGGGGACAGAAGCACAGATACGCAGTATTTT
cdr3_aa: CSVEPPGDRSTDTQYF

clone_size: NA
j_call: TRBJ2-3
d_call: NA
v_call: TRBV4-1
cdr3_nt: TGCGCCAGCAGCCAAGATGCGGGGGCCACAGATACGCAGTATTTT
cdr3_aa: CASSQDAGATDTQYF

clone_size: NA
j_call: TRBJ2-3
d_call: TRBD2
v_call: TRBV7-7
cdr3_nt: TGTGCCAGCAGCTTAGGACGACTAGCGGGGTCAACAGATACGCAGTATTTT
cdr3_aa: CASSLGRLAGSTDTQYF

clone_size: few
j_call: TRBJ2-1
d_call: NA
v_call: TRBV29-1
cdr3_nt: TGCAGCGTTGTTGGAGGAGGGGTTGGGTTCTTC
cdr3_aa: CSVVGGGVGFF

clone_size: few
j_call: TRBJ2-7
d_call: NA
v_call: TRBV20-1
cdr3_nt: TGCAGTGCTAGAGAAGGACGGAAGTCCTACGAGCAGTACTTC
cdr3_aa: CSAREGRKSYEQYF

clone_size: NA
j_call: TRBJ2-1
d_call: NA
v_call: TRBV20-1
cdr3_nt: TGCAGTGCTAGTCTCACCGGTAGGCATGAGCAGTTCTTC
cdr3_aa: CSASLTGRHEQFF

clone_size: few
j_call: TRBJ1-2
d_call: NA
v_call: TRBV3-2
cdr3_nt: TGTGCCAGAATAACTCGGGGCTACACCTTC
cdr3_aa: CARITRGYTF

clone_size: few
j_call: TRBJ1-2
d_call: TRBD1
v_call: TRBV4-1
cdr3_nt: TGCGCCAGCAGCACGTACAGGGGGCAAGTGGGAGGCTACACCTTC
cdr3_aa: CASSTYRGQVGGYTF

clone_size: few
j_call: TRBJ2-1
d_call: NA
v_call: TRBV4-2
cdr3_nt: TGTGCCAGCAGCCAAGATCGGCAAGAGCAGTTCTTC
cdr3_aa: CASSQDRQEQFF

clone_size: NA
j_call: TRBJ1-1
d_call: TRBD1
v_call: TRBV27
cdr3_nt: TGTGCCAACCCTATCAAAACAGGGGACACTGAAGCTTTCTTT
cdr3_aa: CANPIKTGDTEAFF

clone_size: few
j_call: TRBJ1-2
d_call: NA
v_call: TRBV6-5
cdr3_nt: TGTGCCAGCAGTTACTCAGCAGATAACTATGGCTACACCTTC
cdr3_aa: CASSYSADNYGYTF

clone_size: many
j_call: TRBJ1-1
d_call: NA
v_call: TRBV5-1
cdr3_nt: TGCGCCAGCAGCTTCCTTTTAAACACTGAAGCTTTCTTT
cdr3_aa: CASSFLLNTEAFF

clone_size: NA
j_call: TRBJ2-3
d_call: NA
v_call: TRBV5-6
cdr3_nt: TGTGCCAGCAGCTTCCGGGGGAATACGCAGTATTTT
cdr3_aa: CASSFRGNTQYF

clone_size: few
j_call: TRBJ2-7
d_call: NA
v_call: TRBV7-9
cdr3_nt: TGTGCCAGCAGCCCAGAGATCCAGGCCTACGAGCAGTACTTC
cdr3_aa: CASSPEIQAYEQYF

clone_size: few
j_call: TRBJ2-1
d_call: NA
v_call: TRBV15
cdr3_nt: TGTGCCACCAGCAGAGAAAAGGACAGCCTCAATGAGCAGTTCTTC
cdr3_aa: CATSREKDSLNEQFF

clone_size: NA
j_call: TRBJ2-3
d_call: TRBD1
v_call: TRBV11-2
cdr3_nt: TGTGCCAGCAGCGAATACAGGGGGGCTAGCACAGATACGCAGTATTTT
cdr3_aa: CASSEYRGASTDTQYF

clone_size: few
j_call: TRBJ2-7
d_call: NA
v_call: TRBV2
cdr3_nt: TGTGCCAGCAGTGATCCCGTCTCCGGGACCACCTACGAGCAGTACTTC
cdr3_aa: CASSDPVSGTTYEQYF

clone_size: few
j_call: TRBJ2-1
d_call: TRBD2
v_call: TRBV15
cdr3_nt: TGTGCCACCAGCACAGGGACTAGCGGGGGAAATGAGCAGTTCTTC
cdr3_aa: CATSTGTSGGNEQFF

clone_size: NA
j_call: TRBJ1-2
d_call: NA
v_call: TRBV6-1
cdr3_nt: TGTGCCAGCAGTGAAGCGGTGCTTTTGGACCGCCTCTTC
cdr3_aa: CASSEAVLLDRLF

clone_size: NA
j_call: TRBJ1-2
d_call: TRBD1
v_call: TRBV4-1
cdr3_nt: TGCGCCAGCAGCCACCCGACAGGGAGCGCCTATGGCTACACCTTC
cdr3_aa: CASSHPTGSAYGYTF

clone_size: NA
j_call: TRBJ2-3
d_call: TRBD2
v_call: TRBV5-1
cdr3_nt: TGCGCCAGCAGCCGAGGGCTAGCGGGGGTCTCCACAGATACGCAGTATTTT
cdr3_aa: CASSRGLAGVSTDTQYF

clone_size: NA
j_call: TRBJ2-3
d_call: TRBD1
v_call: TRBV5-1
cdr3_nt: TGCGCCAGCAGCTCGACAGGGGTCGGGGATACGCAGTATTTT
cdr3_aa: CASSSTGVGDTQYF

clone_size: few
j_call: TRBJ2-5
d_call: TRBD2
v_call: TRBV5-1
cdr3_nt: TGCGCCAGCAGCTTGACGACGGGGGGCCAAGAGACCCAGTACTTC
cdr3_aa: CASSLTTGGQETQYF

clone_size: NA
j_call: TRBJ2-3
d_call: NA
v_call: TRBV12-3/TRBV12-4
cdr3_nt: TGTGCCAGCAGTTTGGGTCGGCATACGCAGTATTTT
cdr3_aa: CASSLGRHTQYF

clone_size: few
j_call: TRBJ1-1
d_call: NA
v_call: TRBV6-5
cdr3_nt: TGTGCCAGCAGCTTCGGACATGGGGTGAGCATGAACACTGAAGCTTTCTTT
cdr3_aa: CASSFGHGVSMNTEAFF

clone_size: NA
j_call: TRBJ1-6
d_call: NA
v_call: TRBV18
cdr3_nt: TGTGCCAGCTCAGTAGATCGTAATTCACCCCTCCACTTT
cdr3_aa: CASSVDRNSPLHF

clone_size: NA
j_call: TRBJ1-6
d_call: NA
v_call: TRBV12-3/TRBV12-4
cdr3_nt: TGTGCCAGCAGTTTCCGGGGGAGGGATTCACCCCTCCACTTT
cdr3_aa: CASSFRGRDSPLHF

clone_size: few
j_call: TRBJ2-2
d_call: TRBD1
v_call: TRBV7-8
cdr3_nt: TGTGCCAGCAGCCATCCCCGGGACAGGGGTATTCGGGGCACCGGGGAGCTGTTTTTT
cdr3_aa: CASSHPRDRGIRGTGELFF

clone_size: NA
j_call: TRBJ1-4
d_call: NA
v_call: TRBV4-2
cdr3_nt: TGTGCCAGCAGCCAGGCCTCGGGACGGCCCTCAGGGGAACTGTTTTTT
cdr3_aa: CASSQASGRPSGELFF

clone_size: few
j_call: TRBJ2-1
d_call: TRBD1
v_call: TRBV6-8
cdr3_nt: TGTGCCAGCAGACCCGGGACAGCGTACAATGAGCAGTTCTTC
cdr3_aa: CASRPGTAYNEQFF

clone_size: many
j_call: TRBJ1-6
d_call: TRBD1
v_call: TRBV6-5
cdr3_nt: TGTGCCAGCAGTCGAGCCGGGACAGCTAATTCACCCCTCCACTTT
cdr3_aa: CASSRAGTANSPLHF

clone_size: many
j_call: TRBJ2-5
d_call: NA
v_call: TRBV11-2
cdr3_nt: TGTGCCAGCAGCTTAGCCCCCCAGTGGTTAGGGGAGACCCAGTACTTC
cdr3_aa: CASSLAPQWLGETQYF

clone_size: NA
j_call: TRBJ2-1
d_call: NA
v_call: TRBV11-2
cdr3_nt: TGTGCCAGCAGCGTAGTTCGGGAGCAGTTCTTC
cdr3_aa: CASSVVREQFF

clone_size: NA
j_call: TRBJ1-5
d_call: NA
v_call: TRBV24-1
cdr3_nt: TGTGCCACCAGCAAAGACCCGGCGGGAGGTCAGCCCCAGCATTTT
cdr3_aa: CATSKDPAGGQPQHF

clone_size: few
j_call: TRBJ1-4
d_call: NA
v_call: TRBV20-1
cdr3_nt: TGCAGTGCTAGAGATCGCGTAGAAGCCGGAGAAAAACTGTTTTTT
cdr3_aa: CSARDRVEAGEKLFF

clone_size: NA
j_call: TRBJ1-5
d_call: NA
v_call: TRBV6-2/TRBV6-3
cdr3_nt: TGTGCCAGCAGTTTTCCAGGGGATCTTCAGCCCCAGCATTTT
cdr3_aa: CASSFPGDLQPQHF

clone_size: NA
j_call: TRBJ1-5
d_call: NA
v_call: TRBV7-9
cdr3_nt: TGTGCCAGCAGCCCCTCGACGGGACTTGTGTTCAGCAATCAGCCCCAGCATTTT
cdr3_aa: CASSPSTGLVFSNQPQHF

clone_size: many
j_call: TRBJ2-3
d_call: TRBD2
v_call: TRBV7-8
cdr3_nt: TGTGCCAGCAGCTTAGGCGGGGGGAGTTATACGCAGTATTTT
cdr3_aa: CASSLGGGSYTQYF

clone_size: few
j_call: TRBJ1-1
d_call: NA
v_call: TRBV29-1
cdr3_nt: TGCAGCGTCCTTCTATGGGGCACTGAAGCTTTCTTT
cdr3_aa: CSVLLWGTEAFF

clone_size: NA
j_call: TRBJ2-3
d_call: NA
v_call: TRBV4-3
cdr3_nt: TGCGCCAGCAGCCAAGATTCCGCCACAGATACGCAGTATTTT
cdr3_aa: CASSQDSATDTQYF

clone_size: many
j_call: TRBJ2-2
d_call: NA
v_call: TRBV6-2/TRBV6-3
cdr3_nt: TGTGCCACCCGCGGGGTCGGGGAGCTGTTTTTT
cdr3_aa: CATRGVGELFF

clone_size: many
j_call: TRBJ2-3
d_call: NA
v_call: TRBV4-1
cdr3_nt: TGCGCCAGCAGCCAGCACGGGACGTCCACAGATACGCAGTATTTT
cdr3_aa: CASSQHGTSTDTQYF

clone_size: many
j_call: TRBJ2-3
d_call: TRBD2
v_call: TRBV12-3/TRBV12-4
cdr3_nt: TGTGCCAGCAGTTTTGCGGCGGGGGTTGGCACAGATACGCAGTATTTT
cdr3_aa: CASSFAAGVGTDTQYF

clone_size: few
j_call: TRBJ2-5
d_call: NA
v_call: TRBV3-1
cdr3_nt: TGTGCCAGCAGCCAACCCATGGAGACCCAGTACTTC
cdr3_aa: CASSQPMETQYF

clone_size: NA
j_call: TRBJ2-7
d_call: TRBD1
v_call: TRBV7-2
cdr3_nt: TGTGCCAGCAGCTTAGCGGGGGGGACAGGGTTGGACTTC
cdr3_aa: CASSLAGGTGLDF

clone_size: NA
j_call: TRBJ1-4
d_call: NA
v_call: TRBV5-1
cdr3_nt: TGCGCCAGCAGCTTGGCCGGCCCGCCTAATGAAAAACTGTTTTTT
cdr3_aa: CASSLAGPPNEKLFF

clone_size: many
j_call: TRBJ2-5
d_call: NA
v_call: TRBV6-2/TRBV6-3
cdr3_nt: TGTGCCAGCAGTTCAGCAGAAGAGACCCAGTACTTC
cdr3_aa: CASSSAEETQYF

clone_size: many
j_call: TRBJ2-3
d_call: TRBD1
v_call: TRBV5-5
cdr3_nt: TGTGCCAGCAGCTTGACAGGGGGCGCAGATACGCAGTATTTT
cdr3_aa: CASSLTGGADTQYF

clone_size: few
j_call: TRBJ1-1
d_call: NA
v_call: TRBV4-1
cdr3_nt: TGCGCCAGCAGCCAGCCCGGACAACGCACTGAAGCTTTCTTT
cdr3_aa: CASSQPGQRTEAFF

clone_size: few
j_call: TRBJ1-5
d_call: NA
v_call: TRBV7-3
cdr3_nt: TGTGCCAGCAGCTGGATGGACGGCCAGCCCCAGCATTTT
cdr3_aa: CASSWMDGQPQHF

clone_size: many
j_call: TRBJ1-1
d_call: NA
v_call: TRBV6-1
cdr3_nt: TGTGCCAGCAGATTAACGGAGTCGCAGTACACTGAAGCTTTCTTT
cdr3_aa: CASRLTESQYTEAFF